The present T cell receptor (beta chain) was sequenced within a study of tumor-infiltrating lymphocytes in primary liver carcinoma. As for the study in general: The study included patients who were men and women aged 30 to 69 years. Maximum tumor diameters ranged from roughly 4 to 10 cm, stage T1-T3 N0M0.

Making TCR beta cDNA involved around 510 ng total RNA and a constant-region primer. Libraries covering TCR beta were generated through three nested multiplex PCR rounds (using a slightly modified ARM-PCR). For approximately 10 cycles apiece, the opening two PCR rounds ran with TRBV1-TRBV30 forward primers and a C-beta reverse primer. MiXCR, run by TCRdb on the multiplex PCR reads, gives a single entry per CDR3 protein. The table has 310,000 or so distinct CDR3 sequences, about 50% seen once. In addition to blood RNA drawn from unsorted whole blood, germline DNA was extracted. It was before surgery that about 3.8 milliliters of peripheral blood were collected. Deletions cut 10 bases from V and 4 bases from J, with 23 bases between. Germline values: CDR1 MNHNS, CDR2 SASEGT. The CDR3 is made up of 16 amino acids.

The chain combines TRBV6-1 with TRBJ2-1, with D possibly TRBD2 on 7 matching bases. This clonotype was sampled from a woman between 25 and 40 years old with primary liver carcinoma and hepatitis B virus infection. Material: peripheral blood. The CDR3 sequence: CANREGGGQLYNEQFF. Here the CDR3 DNA reads TGTGCCAACAGGGAGGGAGGGGGTCAGTTATACAATGAGCAGTTCTTC.